The clone carrying this T cell receptor (beta chain) was detected ten times or more. TCRdb processed the 5' RACE reads anew with MiXCR; each CDR3 protein has one entry. The sample has around 110,000 distinct CDR3 sequences; 7.5% to 9.5% are singletons. The data originate from a study of T cells after yellow fever vaccination. The CDR3 extends over 13 amino acids. Trimming cost V 4 bases and J 7 bases; bases outside gene matches: 5. In germline, CDR1 is SGDLS, CDR2 YYNGEE. This sequence was found in a man under 40 who received the YFV17D yellow fever vaccine. Sequenced material: CD8+ T cells sorted from PBMCs, taken 45 days after the yellow fever booster vaccination. V is TRBV9 and J is TRBJ1-2; TRBD1 agrees at 9 bases. Written as DNA, the CDR3 is TGTGCCAGCAGCCGGGACAGGGATGTTGGCTACACCTTC. Encoded protein: CASSRDRDVGYTF.